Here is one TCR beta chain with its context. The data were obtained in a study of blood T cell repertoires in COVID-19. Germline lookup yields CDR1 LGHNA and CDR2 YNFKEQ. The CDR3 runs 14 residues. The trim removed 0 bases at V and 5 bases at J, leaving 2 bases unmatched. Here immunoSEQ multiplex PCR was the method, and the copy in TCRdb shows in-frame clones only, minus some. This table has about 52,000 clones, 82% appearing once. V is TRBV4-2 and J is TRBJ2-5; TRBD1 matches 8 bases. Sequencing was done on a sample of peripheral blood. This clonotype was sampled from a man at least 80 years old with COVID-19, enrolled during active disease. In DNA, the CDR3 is TGTGCCAGCAGCCAAGATTACAGGGGGGAGACCCAGTACTTC. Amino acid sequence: CASSQDYRGETQYF.